This T cell receptor (beta chain) was captured by sequencing in a study of STAT5B mutations in CD4+ large granular lymphocyte leukemia. Study-level findings and limits: Main leukemic clonotypes were patient-specific, but more than 20% appeared at low frequency elsewhere. Without HLA matching, higher CD4+ than CD8+ T-LGLL clonality could reflect small sample size.

Points on this clone: Antigen specificity is unknown.

This CDR3 region has 14 residues. In germline, CDR1 is SGHNT, CDR2 YYREEE (reference sequence). V lost 6 bases to trimming and J lost 1 base, with 11 bases between them. Per the authors' pipeline: A productive frequency of 2.59 x 10-5 was the lowest detectable. Data came from immunoSEQ multiplex PCR; TCRdb stores just in-frame clones and leaves some out. V, J and clone size were drawn from that table, and D and trimming were deduced from the DNA. The sample shows approximately 34,000 clones, about 70% of them seen only once. Sequenced sample: CD4+ T cells from blood buffy coats. This chain joins TRBV5-4 and TRBJ2-4; D unclear. This receptor was obtained from a human donor in good health. Here the CDR3 DNA reads TGTGCCAGCAATCAGAACGGGGCCAAAAACATTCAGTACTTC. Translated: CASNQNGAKNIQYF.